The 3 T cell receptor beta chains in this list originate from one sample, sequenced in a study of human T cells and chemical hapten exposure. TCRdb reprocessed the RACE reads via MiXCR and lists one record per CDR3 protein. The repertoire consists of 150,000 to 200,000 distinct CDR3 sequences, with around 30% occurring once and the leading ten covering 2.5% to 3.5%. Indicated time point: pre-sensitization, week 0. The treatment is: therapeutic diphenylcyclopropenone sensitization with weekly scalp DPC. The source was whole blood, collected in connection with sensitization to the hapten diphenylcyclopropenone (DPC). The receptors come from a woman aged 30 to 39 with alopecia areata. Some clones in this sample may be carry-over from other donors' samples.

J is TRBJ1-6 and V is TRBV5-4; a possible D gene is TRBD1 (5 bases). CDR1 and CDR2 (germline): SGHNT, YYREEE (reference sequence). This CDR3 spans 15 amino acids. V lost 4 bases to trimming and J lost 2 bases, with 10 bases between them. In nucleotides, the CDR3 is TGTGCCAGCAGCCCAGGGTTTACCTATAATTCACCCCTCCACTTT. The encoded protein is CASSPGFTYNSPLHF.

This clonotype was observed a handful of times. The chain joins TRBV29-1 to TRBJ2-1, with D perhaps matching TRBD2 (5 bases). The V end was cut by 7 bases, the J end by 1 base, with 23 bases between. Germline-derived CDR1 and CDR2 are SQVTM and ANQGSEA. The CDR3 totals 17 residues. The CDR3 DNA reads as TGCAGCGCCCAACCCGGCTTCGGGGTACTTTCCTACAATGAGCAGTTCTTC. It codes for CSAQPGFGVLSYNEQFF.

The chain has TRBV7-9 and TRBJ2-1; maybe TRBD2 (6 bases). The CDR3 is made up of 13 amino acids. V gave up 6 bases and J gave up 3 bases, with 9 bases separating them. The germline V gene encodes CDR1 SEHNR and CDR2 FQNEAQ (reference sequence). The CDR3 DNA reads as TGTGCCAGCAGTGAGGACTACTACAATGAGCAGTTCTTC. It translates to CASSEDYYNEQFF.